Listed here is a single T cell receptor beta chain. Antigen unknown. This CDR3 has 14 amino acids. CDR1 SGHRS and CDR2 YFSETQ come from the germline V gene. V lost 5 bases, J lost 0 bases, and 11 bases lay in between. This entry belongs to a study of PD-1 blockade in classical Hodgkin lymphoma. Study background: The nivolumab dose that patients received was 3 mg/kg, given intravenously every 2 weeks. Study observations and caveats: When set against healthy donors, newly diagnosed patients were reported to show lower baseline TCR diversity. The study found that TCR diversity rose significantly by C4D1 in CD4+ but not CD8+ cells.

Time point noted: cycle 4 day 1 (C4D1), after more than 5 weeks of nivolumab. Each of the patients experienced relapse following autologous stem cell transplantation, and their brentuximab vedotin exposure differed. Magnetic depletion of unwanted cells isolated CD4+ T cells from thawed PBMCs. The table came from immunoSEQ multiplex PCR; TCRdb's copy has only in-frame clones and leaves some out. Of some 9,500 clones in the sample, about 75% were seen once. The TCR sequence derives from a human donor with classical Hodgkin lymphoma. The chain recombines TRBV5-1 with TRBJ2-5; tentatively, D is TRBD2 (6 bases). The specimen was CD4+ T cells from blood, collected before the fourth cycle of nivolumab. CDR3 DNA sequence: TGCGCCAGCAGACCGGGACTGAACCAAGAGACCCAGTACTTC. Protein sequence: CASRPGLNQETQYF.